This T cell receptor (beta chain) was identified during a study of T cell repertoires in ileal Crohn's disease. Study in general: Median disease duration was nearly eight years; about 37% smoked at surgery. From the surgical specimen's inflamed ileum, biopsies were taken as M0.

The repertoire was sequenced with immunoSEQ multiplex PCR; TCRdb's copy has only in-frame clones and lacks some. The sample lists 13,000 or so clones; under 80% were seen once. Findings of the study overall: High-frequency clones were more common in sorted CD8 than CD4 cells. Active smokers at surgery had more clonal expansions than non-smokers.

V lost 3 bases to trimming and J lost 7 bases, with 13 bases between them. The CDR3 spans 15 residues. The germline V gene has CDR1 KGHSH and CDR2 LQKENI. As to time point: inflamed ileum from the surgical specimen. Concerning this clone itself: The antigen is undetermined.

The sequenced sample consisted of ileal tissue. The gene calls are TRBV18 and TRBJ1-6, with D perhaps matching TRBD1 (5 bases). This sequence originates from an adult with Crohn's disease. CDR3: CASSPGAGPNSPLHF. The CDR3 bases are TGTGCCAGCTCACCCGGGGCGGGGCCCAATTCACCCCTCCACTTT.